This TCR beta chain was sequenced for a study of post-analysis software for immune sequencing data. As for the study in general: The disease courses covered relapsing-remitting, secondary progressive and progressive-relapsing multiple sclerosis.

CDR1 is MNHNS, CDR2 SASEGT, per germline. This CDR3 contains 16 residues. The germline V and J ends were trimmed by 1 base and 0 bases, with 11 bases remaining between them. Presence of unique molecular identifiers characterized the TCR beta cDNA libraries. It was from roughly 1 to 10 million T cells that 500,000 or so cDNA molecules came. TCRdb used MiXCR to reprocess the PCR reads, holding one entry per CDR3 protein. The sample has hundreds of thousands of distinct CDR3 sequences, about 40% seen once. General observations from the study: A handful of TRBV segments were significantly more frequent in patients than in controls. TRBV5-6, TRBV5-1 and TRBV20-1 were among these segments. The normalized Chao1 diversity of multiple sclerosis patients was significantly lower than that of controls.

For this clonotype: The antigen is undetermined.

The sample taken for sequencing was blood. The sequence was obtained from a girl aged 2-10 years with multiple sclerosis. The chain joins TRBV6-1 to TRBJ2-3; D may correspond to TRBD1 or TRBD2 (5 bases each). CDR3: CASSEVRGVSTDTQYF. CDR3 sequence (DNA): TGTGCCAGCAGTGAAGTCCGGGGCGTGAGCACAGATACGCAGTATTTT.